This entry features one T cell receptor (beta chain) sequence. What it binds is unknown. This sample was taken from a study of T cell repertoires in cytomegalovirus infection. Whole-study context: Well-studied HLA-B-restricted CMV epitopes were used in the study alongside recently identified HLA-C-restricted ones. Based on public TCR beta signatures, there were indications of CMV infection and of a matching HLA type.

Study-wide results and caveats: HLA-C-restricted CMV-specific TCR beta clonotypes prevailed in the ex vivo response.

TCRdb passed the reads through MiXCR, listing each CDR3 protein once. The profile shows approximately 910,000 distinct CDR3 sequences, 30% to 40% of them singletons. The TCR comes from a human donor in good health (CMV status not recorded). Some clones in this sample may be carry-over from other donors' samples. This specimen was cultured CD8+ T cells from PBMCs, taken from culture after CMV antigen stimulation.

CDR3: CASSFWDRDGSRTYEQYF. CDR3 nucleotides: TGTGCCAGCAGTTTCTGGGACAGGGATGGGTCCCGGACCTACGAGCAGTACTTC. The chain couples TRBV27 to TRBJ2-7; TRBD1 aligns across 9 bases. The CDR3 is made up of 18 amino acids. Germline V gene data show CDR1 as MNHEY and CDR2 as SMNVEV (reference sequence). J was trimmed by 2 bases and V by 3 bases; bases with no gene match: 14.